The 9 T cell receptor beta chains below come from one sample, sequenced in a study of tissue T cells after allogeneic stem cell transplantation. Repertoires were generated with immunoSEQ multiplex PCR, while TCRdb's copy carries only in-frame clones and drops some. The table shows roughly 45,000 clones, with less than 75% occurring only once. Sequencing was performed on sorted cells pooled from one or two spleens. Every receptor here comes from a pool of C57BL/6 mice in good health.

This clone was observed a few times. Gene names are the mouse ones. The CDR3 is CASGEADYEQYF. CDR3 bases read: TGTGCCAGCGGTGAAGCAGATTATGAACAGTAC. V is TRBV13-2 and J is TRBJ2-7; D not certain. From the germline J gene comes the end of the CDR3, since the read stops 1 residue before it. The germline gives CDR1 NNHNN, CDR2 SYGAGS (reference sequence). CDR3 length equals 12 residues. Between the trimmed V and J ends, which lost 2 bases and 4 bases, there was a span of 7 bases.

Notes on this clone: Gene labels here are mouse ones. The CDR3 end is not reached by the read, which stops 1 residue before it; the germline J gene fills it in. The genes are TRBV13-2 and TRBJ2-1; the match to TRBD2 covers 10 bases. V lost 0 bases and J lost 4; bases outside the gene matches: 4. The CDR3 is 16 residues long. CDR1 is NNHNN and CDR2 is SYGAGS in the germline V gene (reference sequence). The CDR3 DNA, read in part, is TGTGCCAGCGGTGATGCCGCGACTGGGGGGTATGCTGAGCAGTTC. This gives the protein CASGDAATGGYAEQF. The entire CDR3 sequence reads CASGDAATGGYAEQFF.

As concerns this clone: Gene names follow the mouse nomenclature. Sequencing ends 1 residue short of the CDR3 end; the germline J gene provides the rest. The chain carries TRBV13-3 and TRBJ2-7; D is ambiguous. The CDR3 is 11 amino acids. CDR1 NNHDY and CDR2 SYVADS come from the germline V gene. V lost 2 bases and J lost 3, with 3 bases in between. CDR3: CASSDSYEQYF. CDR3 bases read: TGTGCCAGCAGTGACAGCTATGAACAGTAC.

This clone was detected once. The gene names given are mouse names. The read ends 1 residue shy of where the CDR3 ends; the end is completed using the germline J gene. This sequence joins TRBV3 and TRBJ2-1, with 7 positions matching TRBD2. Germline CDR1 reads SNHLY; CDR2 reads FYNGKV (reference sequence). J lost 5 bases, V lost 3 bases, and 1 base had no gene match. The CDR3 contains 13 residues. CDR3 DNA (partial): TGTGCCAGCAGCTTTACTGGGGATGCTGAGCAGTTC. This codes for CASSFTGDAEQF. The CDR3 reads in full as CASSFTGDAEQFF. Drawing the rest from reference TRBV3 and TRBJ2-1, the complete variable domain is GPKVLQIPSHQIIDMGQMVTLNCDPVSNHLYFYWYKQILGQQMEFLVNFYNGKVMEKSKLFKDQFSVERPDGSYFTLKIQPTALEDSAVYFCASSFTGDAEQFFGPGTRLTVL.

Comments on this clone: Germline and genes here are mouse. The CDR3 end falls 1 residue outside the read, so it is completed with the germline J gene. This chain connects TRBV1 to TRBJ2-2; no clear D. Trimming left V 1 base short and J 0 bases short, with 6 bases between. The length of the CDR3 is 15 residues. The germline CDR1 and CDR2 sequences are NSQYPW and LRSPGD (reference sequence). CDR3 residues: CTCSAGATNTGQLYF. Incomplete CDR3 DNA: TGCACCTGCAGTGCAGGGGCTACAAACACCGGGCAGCTCTAC.

This clone came up once. Gene names refer to mouse genes. Coverage ceases 1 residue before the CDR3 finishes, and the germline J gene fills in the end. The chain is built from TRBV13-3 and TRBJ1-1, with a weak D call TRBD1 (5 bases). Trimming removed 1 base at V and 5 bases at J, with 6 bases between. From germline, CDR1 is NNHDY and CDR2 SYVADS. This CDR3 has 12 amino acids. The CDR3: CASSDPGTEVFF. Partial CDR3 DNA: TGTGCCAGCAGTGATCCAGGGACAGAAGTCTTC.

A remark on this clone: Mouse names are used for the genes. The read finishes 1 residue shy of the CDR3 end, and the germline J gene is used to complete it. The rearrangement joins TRBV3 to TRBJ1-3; possibly TRBD1 for D (5 bases). The CDR3 sequence is 15 residues long. The V gene lost 5 bases and the J gene lost 3 bases, with 14 bases spanning the gap. Germline values: CDR1 SNHLY, CDR2 FYNGKV (reference sequence). The CDR3 loop is CASSRFREGGNTLYF. CDR3 bases read: TGTGCCAGCAGCCGATTCAGGGAAGGTGGAAATACGCTCTAT.

Comments on this clone: The gene names given are mouse names. The read comes to an end 1 residue before the CDR3 does, leaving the germline J gene to fill in the end. The rearrangement links TRBV12-2 to TRBJ2-5; D may correspond to TRBD1 or TRBD2 (5 bases each). The CDR3 is 13 amino acids. The germline V gene has CDR1 SGHLS and CDR2 HYDKME. V lost 1 base and J lost 2, with 6 bases in between. The covered CDR3 bases are TGTGCCAGCTCTCTGGGGGTCCAAGACACCCAGTAC. As protein: CASSLGVQDTQY. In full, the CDR3 is CASSLGVQDTQYF.

A word on this clone: Here the gene names and germline are mouse. The CDR3 goes on 1 residue after the read ends, and that part is filled in from the germline J gene. The genes are TRBV14 and TRBJ1-4; weak D call: TRBD1 (5 bases). This CDR3 contains 13 residues. Germline V lookup: CDR1 SGHDT, CDR2 FRDEAV. Trimming took 6 bases from V and 3 from J, leaving 9 bases between them. Partial CDR3 DNA: TGTGCCAGCATGGGACGGACCAACGAAAGATTATTT. Translation gives CASMGRTNERLF. The whole CDR3 protein is CASMGRTNERLFF.